The entry below gives a single T cell receptor beta chain sequence along with its context. The antigen is unknown. The data are from a study of PD-1 blockade in classical Hodgkin lymphoma. The study, taken as a whole, reports: For complete responders, baseline diversity was comparable to that of newly diagnosed patients. Why repertoires differed is undefined; disease activity or prior therapy possibly contributed. Anyone who began nivolumab under 1 year after ASCT was excluded.

Produced via immunoSEQ multiplex PCR; TCRdb's table is partial and in-frame only. The sample holds 20,000 to 30,000 clones, about 80% seen once. V was clipped by 3 bases and J by 8 bases, with 19 bases between them. The CDR3 is 15 residues long. Germline assignment: CDR1 KGHSH and CDR2 LQKENI. Every patient relapsed after autologous stem cell transplantation, and brentuximab vedotin exposure varied. Sample: peripheral blood mononuclear cells (PBMCs), taken before the second cycle of nivolumab. The sequence came from a human donor with classical Hodgkin lymphoma. This chain links TRBV18 with TRBJ1-2; D unresolved. CDR3: CASSPLPSATGGYTF. The CDR3 bases are TGTGCCAGCTCACCTCTTCCTTCAGCAACCGGCGGCTACACCTTC.